These 26 T cell receptor beta chains were sequenced from one sample in a study of shared T cell receptors in the human thymus (dated by TCRdb to about 2021). Library creation used the immunoSEQ multiplex PCR assay. TCRdb mirrors the immuneACCESS table, restricted to in-frame sequences. Some clones are absent from its copies; in checked studies, under half trace to an unresolved V gene, and the reason for the others is unknown. The sample table shows about 730,000 clones, and roughly 85% are seen once. In total, the top ten clones hold around 0.01% of the sample. The same data also contributed to another study, on human thymus T cells.

The sequenced sample consisted of thymocytes. These receptors came from a girl under three years old with a congenital heart defect. Donor details come from another sample of the same person, matched by shared clones.

The chain joins TRBV6-1 to TRBJ2-7; D ambiguous. CDR1 and CDR2 (germline): MNHNS, SASEGT. V lost 5 bases and J 1 base, leaving 12 bases between the germline ends. The CDR3 consists of 14 residues. The CDR3 reads CASSQTHISYEQYF. DNA for the CDR3: TGTGCCAGCAGTCAAACCCACATTTCCTACGAGCAGTACTTC.

The rearrangement uses TRBV4-2 and TRBJ2-7, with D maybe TRBD1 (7 bases). The V gene lost 3 bases and the J gene lost 0 bases, with 18 bases spanning the gap. The CDR3 consists of 17 residues. Germline V gene data show CDR1 as LGHNA and CDR2 as YNFKEQ. The DNA for the CDR3 is TGTGCCAGCAGCCACGTGAATTCAGGGGGGAGCTCCTACGAGCAGTACTTC. Translated: CASSHVNSGGSSYEQYF.

The chain joins TRBV27 to TRBJ2-7; perhaps TRBD2 as D (6 bases). The CDR3 spans 16 residues. Germline V gives CDR1 MNHEY, CDR2 SMNVEV (reference sequence). V was trimmed by 6 bases and J by 3 bases, leaving 21 bases between them. CDR3 sequence: CASRRSNLWGLYEQYF. In DNA form, the CDR3 reads TGTGCCAGCAGAAGGTCGAACCTCTGGGGACTCTACGAGCAGTACTTC.

The genes are TRBV11-2 and TRBJ1-5; 9 bases map to TRBD1. Trimming took 1 base from V and 7 from J; bases not matched to a gene: 14. The CDR3 is 18 amino acids. Germline CDR1 and CDR2: SGHAT and FQNNGV. The chain's CDR3 is CASSLGGQGVIGGQPQHF. The CDR3 DNA reads as TGTGCCAGCAGCTTAGGGGGACAGGGAGTCATAGGCGGGCAGCCCCAGCATTTT.

This chain joins TRBV5-1 and TRBJ2-1; D is possibly TRBD1 (6 bases). The V end lost 1 base, the J end lost 4 bases, and 21 bases lay between the germline ends. The CDR3 loop spans 18 amino acids. Germline V gives CDR1 SGHRS, CDR2 YFSETQ. The CDR3 loop is CASSLSGGRQVPYNEQFF. The CDR3 coding sequence is TGCGCCAGCAGCTTGTCTGGTGGCCGACAGGTACCATACAATGAGCAGTTCTTC. Looking up the rest from reference TRBV5-1 and TRBJ2-1 gives the full variable domain: KAGVTQTPRYLIKTRGQQVTLSCSPISGHRSVSWYQQTPGQGLQFLFEYFSETQRNKGNFPGRFSGRQFSNSRSEMNVSTLELGDSALYLCASSLSGGRQVPYNEQFFGPGTRLTVL.

The chain links TRBV10-3 to TRBJ1-6; TRBD1 agrees at 7 bases. Germline V gene data show CDR1 as ENHRY and CDR2 as SYGVKD. The ends lost 10 bases at V and 9 bases at J; junction bases unmatched: 15. This CDR3 is 15 amino acids long. The CDR3 spells CATRRRRQGCSPLHF. The CDR3 DNA is TGTGCCACACGCAGAAGGAGACAGGGCTGTTCACCCCTCCACTTT.

The chain employs TRBV29-1 and TRBJ1-4; D is unclear. CDR1 is SQVTM, CDR2 ANQGSEA, per germline. The CDR3 is 16 amino acids. V lost 0 bases and J 2 bases, leaving 13 bases between the germline ends. CDR3 DNA: TGCAGCGTTGAAGAGGCCGGGAGAGGGACTAATGAAAAACTGTTTTTT. It codes for CSVEEAGRGTNEKLFF.

The chain carries TRBV9 and TRBJ2-3, with 8 positions matching TRBD2. Germline CDR1 and CDR2: SGDLS and YYNGEE. The CDR3 runs 13 residues. V lost 3 bases to trimming and J lost 4 bases; unmatched junction nucleotides: 1. CDR3 protein: CASSAGGADTQYF. CDR3 bases: TGTGCCAGCAGCGCCGGGGGGGCAGATACGCAGTATTTT. The full variable domain, completed using reference TRBV9 and TRBJ2-3, is DSGVTQTPKHLITATGQRVTLRCSPRSGDLSVYWYQQSLDQGLQFLIQYYNGEERAKGNILERFSAQQFPDLHSELNLSSLELGDSALYFCASSAGGADTQYFGPGTRLTVL.

This chain joins TRBV7-6 and TRBJ2-2; D may be TRBD1 (5 bases). Germline loops: CDR1 SGHVS, CDR2 FNYEAQ. Trimming took off 1 base at V and 8 bases at J, with 11 bases between the two ends. The CDR3 spans 14 residues. The CDR3 nucleotides read TGTGCCAGCAGCTTAGGACAGCTCAGAGGGGAGCTGTTTTTT. It translates to CASSLGQLRGELFF.

This chain joins TRBV18 and TRBJ2-7, with TRBD1 identical over 7 bases. J lost 3 bases, V lost 3 bases, and 8 bases had no gene match. Germline values: CDR1 KGHSH, CDR2 LQKENI. This CDR3 is built from 15 residues. CDR3 amino acids: CASSPRGSGGYEQYF. The CDR3 DNA reads TGTGCCAGCTCACCGAGGGGTTCAGGGGGCTACGAGCAGTACTTC.

This chain connects TRBV4-2 to TRBJ1-6; 9 bases agree with TRBD1. Germline V gene lookup returns CDR1 LGHNA and CDR2 YNFKEQ. V was pared by 5 bases and J by 0 bases, with 8 bases of the junction left unmatched. This CDR3 spans 18 amino acids. The CDR3 is CASSSHRGPSSYNSPLHF. CDR3 nucleotide sequence: TGTGCCAGCAGCTCCCACAGGGGGCCCAGCTCCTATAATTCACCCCTCCACTTT.

Here the CDR3 DNA reads TGTGCCACCAGCAGAGGAGGTGGTGACAGTATGTACGAGCAGTACTTC. Protein sequence: CATSRGGGDSMYEQYF. The chain couples TRBV15 to TRBJ2-7, with D possibly being TRBD1 (5 bases). The germline V and J ends were trimmed by 1 base and 4 bases, with 17 bases remaining between them. Per germline, CDR1 LNHNV and CDR2 YYDKDF (reference sequence). This CDR3 region has 16 residues.

The chain recombines TRBV25-1 with TRBJ2-1, with D tentatively TRBD1 (6 bases). The germline V gene has CDR1 MGHDK and CDR2 SYGVNS. Trimming shortened V by 1 base and J by 10 bases, and 11 bases separated the two germline ends. This CDR3 has 13 amino acids. The CDR3 region is CASSESGRGEQFF. For the CDR3, the DNA is TGTGCCAGCAGTGAATCGGGCAGGGGCGAGCAGTTCTTC.

This chain links TRBV4-2 with TRBJ1-2, with 7 bases identical to TRBD1. Germline V lookup: CDR1 LGHNA, CDR2 YNFKEQ. V shed 4 bases and J 7 bases; nucleotides not matched to a gene: 6. This CDR3 contains 13 residues. CDR3 amino acids: CASSRTGRGGYTF. CDR3 coding DNA: TGTGCCAGCAGCCGGACAGGTCGAGGTGGCTACACCTTC.

The chain recombines TRBV20-1 with TRBJ1-2; D gene ambiguous. Germline values: CDR1 DFQATT, CDR2 SNEGSKA (reference sequence). V was shortened by 5 bases and J by 10 bases, with 14 bases between the two germline ends. CDR3 length: 11 amino acids. CDR3 nucleotides: TGCAGTGCTCAACGACGAGGGCTCTACACCTTC. Encoded protein: CSAQRRGLYTF.

The chain carries TRBV25-1 and TRBJ2-3; 8 bases map to TRBD1. There are 14 residues in the CDR3. V lost 6 bases to trimming and J lost 2 bases; unmatched junction nucleotides: 4. Germline CDR1 is MGHDK and CDR2 is SYGVNS. The CDR3 DNA sequence: TGTGCCAGCAGGAAGGACAGGGCCACAGATACGCAGTATTTT. It yields the protein CASRKDRATDTQYF.

The chain joins TRBV19 to TRBJ1-2; D is ambiguous. The CDR3 has 16 amino acids. V lost 3 bases and J 6 bases, leaving 20 bases between the germline ends. In germline, CDR1 is LNHDA, CDR2 SQIVND (reference sequence). CDR3 nucleotide sequence: TGTGCCAGTAGTATTTCGGGTGATTATACGTCCGATGGCTACACCTTC. This sequence encodes CASSISGDYTSDGYTF.

The rearrangement joins TRBV2 to TRBJ2-2, with no clear D. Germline CDR1 reads SNHLY; CDR2 reads FYNNEI. V shed 1 base and J shed 4 bases, with 10 bases lying between them. The CDR3 is 15 residues long. The CDR3 DNA reads TGTGCCAGCAGTGAAGTCGCGGATAGCACCGGGGAGCTGTTTTTT. It translates to CASSEVADSTGELFF. The full variable domain, in which reference TRBV2 and TRBJ2-2 provide the parts outside the CDR3, is EPEVTQTPSHQVTQMGQEVILRCVPISNHLYFYWYRQILGQKVEFLVSFYNNEISEKSEIFDDQFSVERPDGSNFTLKIRSTKLEDSAMYFCASSEVADSTGELFFGEGSRLTVL.

This clone was observed a handful of times. This chain connects TRBV28 to TRBJ1-5; 9 nucleotides agree with TRBD1. CDR1 is MDHEN, CDR2 SYDVKM, per germline. V lost 6 bases to trimming and J lost 11 bases; unmatched junction nucleotides: 14. The CDR3 has 15 amino acids. CDR3 region: CASSRKQGAARTQHF. The CDR3 DNA sequence: TGTGCCAGCAGCCGTAAACAGGGGGCCGCTAGGACCCAGCATTTT.

The chain employs TRBV9 and TRBJ1-2, with TRBD1 identical over 10 bases. This CDR3 region has 18 residues. V trimming: 4 bases; J trimming: 3 bases; junction bases outside the gene matches: 15. The germline V gene has CDR1 SGDLS and CDR2 YYNGEE. CDR3 in amino acids: CASSRTEVGTGDHYGYTF. The CDR3 DNA is TGTGCCAGCAGCCGAACCGAGGTGGGGACAGGGGATCACTATGGCTACACCTTC.

This clone was seen just once. The V call is TRBV6-5, the J call TRBJ2-4; tentatively, D is TRBD2 (7 bases). Germline V gene lookup returns CDR1 MNHEY and CDR2 SVGAGI. CDR3 size: 15 residues. V was shortened by 5 bases and J by 1 base, with 12 bases between the two germline ends. The CDR3, as DNA: TGTGCCAGCAGTGGGGGGGCCTGGGCCAAAAACATTCAGTACTTC. Translating gives CASSGGAWAKNIQYF.

The chain uses TRBV25-1 and TRBJ2-7, with TRBD2 identical over 8 bases. This CDR3 contains 13 residues. The germline V gene has CDR1 MGHDK and CDR2 SYGVNS. J gave up 2 bases and V 7 bases, and 4 bases lay outside the gene matches. The CDR3 DNA reads as TGTGCCAGCACCGGGCGGGGGGCCTACGAGCAGTACTTC. This encodes CASTGRGAYEQYF.

The rearrangement uses TRBV11-2 and TRBJ1-3; 7 nucleotides match TRBD1. Germline-derived CDR1 and CDR2 are SGHAT and FQNNGV. The CDR3 covers 14 residues. V shed 1 base and J 5 bases; nucleotides not matched to a gene: 2. The CDR3 DNA is TGTGCCAGCAGCTTAGTACAGGGGAGAAACACCATATATTTT. Amino acid sequence: CASSLVQGRNTIYF.

This chain links TRBV25-1 with TRBJ1-1, with D possibly TRBD1 on 5 matching bases. Germline CDR1 reads MGHDK; CDR2 reads SYGVNS. This CDR3 is 13 amino acids long. Trimming left V 2 bases short and J 3 bases short, with 7 bases between. CDR3 amino acids: CASSEPGYTEAFF. CDR3 DNA sequence: TGTGCCAGCAGTGAACCAGGGTACACTGAAGCTTTCTTT.

This chain uses TRBV6-4 with TRBJ2-3, with 11 positions matching TRBD2. CDR3 length: 14 residues. The germline CDR1 and CDR2 sequences are MRHNA and SNTAGT. V shed 7 bases and J 7 bases; nucleotides not matched to a gene: 7. The CDR3, as DNA: TGTGCCAGCAAGACTAGCGGGGTCTCTCATACGCAGTATTTT. It is translated as CASKTSGVSHTQYF.

The chain couples TRBV4-1 to TRBJ1-2; 8 nucleotides line up with TRBD1. This CDR3 has 16 amino acids. Germline lookup yields CDR1 MGHRA and CDR2 YSYEKL. The trim removed 4 bases at V and 4 bases at J, leaving 11 bases unmatched. CDR3 in amino acids: CASSPRPGTGTYGYTF. Here the CDR3 DNA reads TGCGCCAGCAGCCCGAGGCCAGGGACAGGAACCTATGGCTACACCTTC.